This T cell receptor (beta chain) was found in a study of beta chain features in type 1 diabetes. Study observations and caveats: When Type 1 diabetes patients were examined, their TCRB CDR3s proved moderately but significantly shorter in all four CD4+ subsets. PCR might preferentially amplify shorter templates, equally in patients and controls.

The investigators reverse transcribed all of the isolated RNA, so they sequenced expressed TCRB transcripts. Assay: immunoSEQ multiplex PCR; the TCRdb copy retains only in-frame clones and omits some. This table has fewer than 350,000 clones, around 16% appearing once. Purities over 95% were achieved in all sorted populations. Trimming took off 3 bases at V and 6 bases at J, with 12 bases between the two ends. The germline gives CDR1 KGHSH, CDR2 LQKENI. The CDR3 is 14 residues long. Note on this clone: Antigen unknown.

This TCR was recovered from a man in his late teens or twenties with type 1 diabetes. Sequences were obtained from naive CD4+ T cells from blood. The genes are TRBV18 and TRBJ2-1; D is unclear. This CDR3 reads CASSPGSQINEQFF. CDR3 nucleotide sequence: TGTGCCAGCTCACCGGGTAGCCAAATCAATGAGCAGTTCTTC.